This T cell receptor (beta chain) was recorded in a study of cytomegalovirus exposure and HLA in healthy donors. Study context: Unique TCRs from HLA-typed donors, some 85 million of them, were held in an early data release.

Study-level findings and limits: An analysis was carried out later, and it reportedly showed fewer N-insertions in an Asian-associated ancestry cluster than the approximately 670-donor mean.

As concerns this clone: What it binds is not known.

The V end was cut by 0 bases, the J end by 2 bases, with 11 bases between. Germline CDR1 and CDR2: SGHRS and YFSETQ. The CDR3 is 15 residues long. A multiplex PCR was run with 60 Vbeta primers and 13 Jbeta primers. Profiling relied on immunoSEQ multiplex PCR, and the TCRdb table lists in-frame clones only, not all of them. Among 150,000 to 200,000 clones, approximately 70% were seen once, and the ten largest hold approximately 4.4%. The chain has TRBV5-1 and TRBJ2-5; perhaps TRBD1 as D (5 bases). This receptor was identified in a young man in good health and CMV-seropositive. The sample comprised PBMCs. The DNA of the CDR3 is TGCGCCAGCAGCTTGGTGATCGACAGTCAAGAGACCCAGTACTTC. Translation: CASSLVIDSQETQYF.